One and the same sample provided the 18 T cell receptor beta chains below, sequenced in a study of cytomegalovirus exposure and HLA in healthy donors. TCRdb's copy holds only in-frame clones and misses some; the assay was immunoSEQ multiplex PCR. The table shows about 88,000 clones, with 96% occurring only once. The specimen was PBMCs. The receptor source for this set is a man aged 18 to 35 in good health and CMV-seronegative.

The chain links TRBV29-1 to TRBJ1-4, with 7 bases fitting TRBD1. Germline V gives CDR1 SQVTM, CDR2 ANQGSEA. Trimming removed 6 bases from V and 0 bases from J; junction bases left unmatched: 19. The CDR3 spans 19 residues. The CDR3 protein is CSVLTLRAGQGATNEKLFF. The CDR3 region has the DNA TGCAGCGTCCTTACGTTACGGGCAGGGCAGGGGGCAACTAATGAAAAACTGTTTTTT.

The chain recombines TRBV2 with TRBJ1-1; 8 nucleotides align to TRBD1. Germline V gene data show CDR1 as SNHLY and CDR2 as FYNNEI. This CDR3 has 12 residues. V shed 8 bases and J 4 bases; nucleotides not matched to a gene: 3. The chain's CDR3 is CASSDRGTEAFF. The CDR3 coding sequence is TGTGCCAGCTCTGACAGGGGCACTGAAGCTTTCTTT.

The CDR3 sequence: CASSLSGGGRNEQFF. Here the CDR3 DNA reads TGTGCCAGCAGCTTATCGGGGGGGGGCCGAAATGAGCAGTTCTTC. This chain uses TRBV7-9 with TRBJ2-1; TRBD2 aligns across 8 bases. This CDR3 is built from 15 residues. Germline-derived CDR1 and CDR2 are SEHNR and FQNEAQ (reference sequence). V was clipped by 2 bases and J by 7 bases; unmatched bases: 7. The complete variable domain, with remaining parts taken from reference TRBV7-9 and TRBJ2-1, reads DTGVSQNPRHKITKRGQNVTFRCDPISEHNRLYWYRQTLGQGPEFLTYFQNEAQLEKSRLLSDRFSAERPKGSFSTLEIQRTEQGDSAMYLCASSLSGGGRNEQFFGPGTRLTVL.

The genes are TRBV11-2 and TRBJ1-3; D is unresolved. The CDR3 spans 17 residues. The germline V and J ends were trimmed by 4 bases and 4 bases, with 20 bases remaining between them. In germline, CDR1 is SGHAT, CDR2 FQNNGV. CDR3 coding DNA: TGTGCCAGCAGCTATAGCTCCCCGGATCTCTCGGGAAACACCATATATTTT. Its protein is CASSYSSPDLSGNTIYF.

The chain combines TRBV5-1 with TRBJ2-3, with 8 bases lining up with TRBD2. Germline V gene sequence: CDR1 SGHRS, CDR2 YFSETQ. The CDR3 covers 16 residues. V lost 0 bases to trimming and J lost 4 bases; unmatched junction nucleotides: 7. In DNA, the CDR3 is TGCGCCAGCAGCTTGGGAGCGGGAGTAAGGGCAGATACGCAGTATTTT. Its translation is CASSLGAGVRADTQYF.

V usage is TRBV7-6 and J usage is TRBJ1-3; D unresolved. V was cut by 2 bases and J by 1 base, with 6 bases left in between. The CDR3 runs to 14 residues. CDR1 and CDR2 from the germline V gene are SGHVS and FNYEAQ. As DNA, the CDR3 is TGTGCCAGCAGCTTAACAACGTCTGGAAACACCATATATTTT. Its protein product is CASSLTTSGNTIYF.

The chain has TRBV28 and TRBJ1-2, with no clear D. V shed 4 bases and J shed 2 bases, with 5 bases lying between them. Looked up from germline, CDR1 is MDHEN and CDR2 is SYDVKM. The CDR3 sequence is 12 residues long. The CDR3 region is CASSSGNYGYTF. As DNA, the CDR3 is TGTGCCAGCAGTTCGGGGAACTATGGCTACACCTTC.

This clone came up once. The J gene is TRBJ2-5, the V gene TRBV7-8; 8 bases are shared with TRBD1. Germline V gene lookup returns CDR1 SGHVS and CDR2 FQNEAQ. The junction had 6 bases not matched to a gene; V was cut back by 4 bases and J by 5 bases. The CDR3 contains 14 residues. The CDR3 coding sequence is TGTGCCAGCAGCTACAGGGGGGCCGGGGAGACCCAGTACTTC. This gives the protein CASSYRGAGETQYF.

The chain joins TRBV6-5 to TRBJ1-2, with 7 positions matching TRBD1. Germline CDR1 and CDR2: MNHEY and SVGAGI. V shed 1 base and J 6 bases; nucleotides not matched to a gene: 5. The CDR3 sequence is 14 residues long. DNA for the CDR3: TGTGCCAGCAGTTACTTGGGACAGAGAGATGGCTACACCTTC. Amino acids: CASSYLGQRDGYTF.

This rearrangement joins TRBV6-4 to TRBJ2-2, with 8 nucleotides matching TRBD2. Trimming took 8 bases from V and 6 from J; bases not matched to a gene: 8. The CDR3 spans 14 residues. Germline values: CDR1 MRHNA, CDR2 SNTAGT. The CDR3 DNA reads TGTGCCAGCGCGCGGGGGGCGCAGGCCGGGGAGCTGTTTTTT. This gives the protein CASARGAQAGELFF.

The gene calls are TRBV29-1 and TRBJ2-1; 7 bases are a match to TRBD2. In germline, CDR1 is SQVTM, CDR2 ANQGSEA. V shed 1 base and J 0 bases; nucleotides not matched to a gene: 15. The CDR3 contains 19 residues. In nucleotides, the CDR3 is TGCAGCGTTGAAGGGGGCGGACTAGTCCTCAAGAGCTCCTACAATGAGCAGTTCTTC. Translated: CSVEGGGLVLKSSYNEQFF.

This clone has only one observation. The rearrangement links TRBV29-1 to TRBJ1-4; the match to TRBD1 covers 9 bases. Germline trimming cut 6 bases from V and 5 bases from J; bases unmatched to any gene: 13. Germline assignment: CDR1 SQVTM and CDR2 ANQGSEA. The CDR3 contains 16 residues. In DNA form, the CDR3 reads TGCAGCGTCCCGGGACAGGGAATGGGCACGAATGAAAAACTGTTTTTT. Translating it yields CSVPGQGMGTNEKLFF.

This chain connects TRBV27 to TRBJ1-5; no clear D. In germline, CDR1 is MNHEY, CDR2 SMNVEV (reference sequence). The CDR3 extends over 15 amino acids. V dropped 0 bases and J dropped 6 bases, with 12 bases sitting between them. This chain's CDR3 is CASSLSSVHSQPQHF. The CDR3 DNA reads TGTGCCAGCAGTTTATCGTCCGTTCACAGTCAGCCCCAGCATTTT.

The CDR3 protein is CASSGPADTQYF. The CDR3 nucleotides read TGTGCCAGCAGTGGTCCGGCAGATACGCAGTATTTT. The chain couples TRBV25-1 to TRBJ2-3; D is unresolved. The CDR3 runs to 12 residues. V lost 4 bases and J 4 bases, leaving 6 bases between the germline ends. From germline, CDR1 is MGHDK and CDR2 SYGVNS.

CDR3 in amino acids: CASSHKLAGENEQFF. The CDR3 nucleotides are TGCGCCAGCAGCCATAAACTAGCGGGGGAGAATGAGCAGTTCTTC. V and J are TRBV4-1 and TRBJ2-1; 11 bases align to TRBD2. The germline V gene encodes CDR1 MGHRA and CDR2 YSYEKL. The CDR3 is made up of 15 amino acids. The trim removed 3 bases at V and 7 bases at J, leaving 5 bases unmatched.

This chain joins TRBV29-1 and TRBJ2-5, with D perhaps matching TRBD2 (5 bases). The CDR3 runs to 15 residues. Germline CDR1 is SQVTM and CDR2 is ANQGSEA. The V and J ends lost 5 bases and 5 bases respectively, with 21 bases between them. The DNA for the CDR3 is TGCAGCGTTAGGCCACTCCCGTCCTGGGAGGAGACCCAGTACTTC. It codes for CSVRPLPSWEETQYF.

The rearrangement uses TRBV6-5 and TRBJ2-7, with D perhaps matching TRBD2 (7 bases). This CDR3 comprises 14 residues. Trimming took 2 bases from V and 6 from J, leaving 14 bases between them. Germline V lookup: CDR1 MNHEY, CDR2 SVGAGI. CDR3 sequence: CASSYRGGVGEQYV. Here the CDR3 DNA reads TGTGCCAGCAGTTACCGAGGGGGGGTTGGCGAGCAGTACGTC.

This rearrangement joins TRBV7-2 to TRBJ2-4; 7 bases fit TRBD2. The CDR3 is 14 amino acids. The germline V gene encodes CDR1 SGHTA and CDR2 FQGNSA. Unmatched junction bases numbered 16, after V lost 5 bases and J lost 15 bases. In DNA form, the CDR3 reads TGTGCCAGCAGCCCATCATGGGGGGGAGGCGATACGTACTTC. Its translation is CASSPSWGGGDTYF.